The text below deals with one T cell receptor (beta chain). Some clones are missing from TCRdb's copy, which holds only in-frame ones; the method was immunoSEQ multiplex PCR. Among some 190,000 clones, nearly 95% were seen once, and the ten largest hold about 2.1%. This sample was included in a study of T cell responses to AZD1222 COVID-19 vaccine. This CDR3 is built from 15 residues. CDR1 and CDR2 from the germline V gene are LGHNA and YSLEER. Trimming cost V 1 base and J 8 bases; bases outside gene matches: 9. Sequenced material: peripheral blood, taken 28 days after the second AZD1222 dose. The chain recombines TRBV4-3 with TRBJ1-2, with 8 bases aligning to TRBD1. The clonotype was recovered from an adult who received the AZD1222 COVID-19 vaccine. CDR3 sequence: CASSQGGRGPGGYTF. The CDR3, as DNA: TGCGCCAGCAGCCAAGGAGGCAGGGGGCCGGGCGGCTACACCTTC.